One sample yielded the 3 T cell receptor beta chains listed below, sequenced in a study of Ad26.COV2.S vaccination and SARS-CoV-2 variants. This table comes from immunoSEQ multiplex PCR, and its TCRdb copy is limited to in-frame clones, with some not included. The sample has fewer than 100,000 clones, under 90% seen once; the top ten hold about 17%. The sequencing here drew on peripheral blood, taken after recovery from COVID-19. The receptors shown here come from a human donor who had recovered from COVID-19.

The chain couples TRBV4-2 to TRBJ2-1; tentative D call: TRBD2 (6 bases). The CDR3 runs to 16 residues. Germline V gives CDR1 LGHNA, CDR2 YNFKEQ. The V and J ends lost 1 base and 6 bases respectively, with 16 bases between them. For the CDR3, the DNA is TGTGCCAGCAGCCAAGGGCAGGCGGGGCTATCCAATGAGCAGTTCTTC. It codes for CASSQGQAGLSNEQFF.

The V call is TRBV7-6, the J call TRBJ2-5; 8 positions agree with TRBD1. Germline V gene data show CDR1 as SGHVS and CDR2 as FNYEAQ. The length of the CDR3 is 15 residues. V shed 4 bases, J shed 4 bases, and the junction held 8 bases outside the gene matches. The CDR3: CASSSTDRAGETQYF. DNA for the CDR3: TGTGCCAGCAGCTCTACGGACAGGGCGGGAGAGACCCAGTACTTC.

About this clone itself: Distinct nucleotide sequences in the sample also encode this CDR3. The J gene is TRBJ2-7, the V gene TRBV6-2 or TRBV6-3, with D unclear. The CDR3 extends over 12 amino acids. V was clipped by 0 bases and J by 6 bases, with 6 bases between them. Germline V gene lookup returns CDR1 MNHEY and CDR2 SVGEGT. Written as DNA, the CDR3 is TGTGCCAGCAGTTACTCGATCCGCGAGCAGTACTTC. It codes for CASSYSIREQYF.